These 29 T cell receptor beta chains were sequenced from one sample in a study of shared clonotypes between healthy human individuals. Some clones are missing from TCRdb's copy, which holds only in-frame ones; the method was immunoSEQ multiplex PCR. Of about 520,000 clones in the sample, roughly 95% are singletons; the top ten hold nearly 0.065%. Sequencing used naive CD4+ T cells sorted from blood. Subset defined: CD45RA+ positively selected. The receptors come from a woman in her 30s in good health.

The chain recombines TRBV11-2 with TRBJ2-7, with 8 bases identical to TRBD1. There are 11 residues in the CDR3. Germline V gene data show CDR1 as SGHAT and CDR2 as FQNNGV. J gave up 12 bases and V 3 bases, and 4 bases lay outside the gene matches. CDR3 sequence reads: CASSLAGQGYF. CDR3 nucleotide sequence: TGTGCCAGCAGCTTGGCCGGACAGGGGTACTTC.

The chain links TRBV9 to TRBJ2-3; 8 bases fit TRBD2. The CDR3 covers 14 residues. Germline assignment: CDR1 SGDLS and CDR2 YYNGEE. With 2 bases clipped from V and 6 bases from J, the junction kept 5 bases outside the gene matches. The CDR3 region is CASSVSGIGDTQYF. DNA for the CDR3: TGTGCCAGCAGCGTTAGCGGGATAGGGGATACGCAGTATTTT.

This clone appeared a single time. The gene calls are TRBV5-6 and TRBJ2-7, with TRBD1 matching 9 bases. CDR1 is SGHDT and CDR2 is YYEEEE in the germline V gene. With V trimmed by 0 bases and J by 4 bases, 5 bases remained unmatched. This CDR3 is built from 15 residues. CDR3: CASSLARDREYEQYF. The CDR3 coding sequence is TGTGCCAGCAGCTTGGCCAGGGACAGGGAATACGAGCAGTACTTC. The complete variable domain, with remaining parts taken from reference TRBV5-6 and TRBJ2-7, reads DAGVTQSPTHLIKTRGQQVTLRCSPKSGHDTVSWYQQALGQGPQFIFQYYEEEERQRGNFPDRFSGHQFPNYSSELNVNALLLGDSALYLCASSLARDREYEQYFGPGTRLTVT.

The chain carries TRBV7-2 and TRBJ2-7, with D tentatively TRBD1 or TRBD2 (6 bases each). Germline V gene data show CDR1 as SGHTA and CDR2 as FQGNSA. The CDR3 covers 15 residues. The germline V and J ends were trimmed by 1 base and 0 bases, with 10 bases remaining between them. The chain's CDR3 is CASSLGGAASYEQYF. The CDR3 DNA reads as TGTGCCAGCAGCTTAGGGGGGGCGGCCTCCTACGAGCAGTACTTC.

The J gene is TRBJ2-2, the V gene TRBV19; D possibly corresponds to TRBD1 (6 bases). In germline, CDR1 is LNHDA, CDR2 SQIVND (reference sequence). The V and J ends lost 3 bases and 7 bases respectively, with 12 bases between them. This CDR3 is 14 amino acids long. The CDR3 loop is CASSMESGDGELFF. The DNA of the CDR3 is TGTGCCAGTAGTATGGAGTCAGGGGACGGGGAGCTGTTTTTT.

The rearrangement joins TRBV11-2 to TRBJ1-4; D remains unclear. Germline V gene data show CDR1 as SGHAT and CDR2 as FQNNGV. Trimming removed 2 bases from V and 8 bases from J, with 12 bases in between. This CDR3 is 14 amino acids long. Written as DNA, the CDR3 is TGTGCCAGCAGCTTAATTCAGAGAGAGGAAAAACTGTTTTTT. This gives the protein CASSLIQREEKLFF.

In its sample, this clone was seen a few times. Other DNA sequences in this sample translate to the same CDR3. The rearrangement links TRBV19 to TRBJ2-3; no clear D gene. With 3 bases removed from V and 2 bases from J, the gap between germline ends came to 6 bases. Looked up from germline, CDR1 is LNHDA and CDR2 is SQIVND (reference sequence). This CDR3 region has 13 residues. CDR3: CASSIALTDTQYF. CDR3 bases: TGTGCCAGTAGTATTGCCCTCACAGATACGCAGTATTTT.

The gene calls are TRBV12-5 and TRBJ2-7, with D tentatively TRBD2 (6 bases). The CDR3 contains 17 residues. CDR1 and CDR2 (germline): LGHNT, FRNRAP. V was clipped by 1 base and J by 0 bases, with 16 bases between them. CDR3 residues: CASGLANTGVHSYEQYF. As DNA, the CDR3 is TGTGCTAGTGGTTTGGCCAATACGGGGGTCCACTCCTACGAGCAGTACTTC.

The V gene is TRBV7-9, the J gene TRBJ1-1, with D perhaps matching TRBD1 (6 bases). Germline V lookup: CDR1 SEHNR, CDR2 FQNEAQ (reference sequence). The V gene lost 2 bases and the J gene lost 5 bases, with 12 bases spanning the gap. The CDR3 loop spans 14 amino acids. The CDR3 DNA reads as TGTGCCAGCAGCTTACCAGGGGCTGGGACTGAAGCTTTCTTT. Amino acid sequence: CASSLPGAGTEAFF.

The genes are TRBV5-1 and TRBJ2-3; possibly TRBD1 for D (5 bases). The V end was cut by 0 bases, the J end by 1 base, with 6 bases between. Germline V CDR1 and CDR2: SGHRS, YFSETQ. This CDR3 contains 14 residues. The CDR3 reads CASSLEQGTDTQYF. The DNA for the CDR3 is TGCGCCAGCAGCTTGGAACAGGGCACAGATACGCAGTATTTT.

The chain joins TRBV19 to TRBJ1-2, with 7 bases aligning to TRBD1. The V gene's germline CDR1 is LNHDA and CDR2 SQIVND (reference sequence). The CDR3 consists of 13 residues. Trimming took 9 bases from V and 8 from J; bases not matched to a gene: 12. The DNA of the CDR3 is TGTGCCAGCGGACAGGAGGTTTTTAAGGGCTACACCTTC. Its protein product is CASGQEVFKGYTF. Full variable domain (rest looked up from reference TRBV19 and TRBJ1-2): DGGITQSPKYLFRKEGQNVTLSCEQNLNHDAMYWYRQDPGQGLRLIYYSQIVNDFQKGDIAEGYSVSREKKESFPLTVTSAQKNPTAFYLCASGQEVFKGYTFGSGTRLTVV.

The chain joins TRBV6-1 to TRBJ2-5, with TRBD1 identical over 7 bases. Germline CDR1 reads MNHNS; CDR2 reads SASEGT. V lost 2 bases, J lost 5 bases, and 5 bases stayed unmatched. The CDR3 extends over 14 amino acids. CDR3 nucleotide sequence: TGTGCCAGCAGTGAAATGGGCAGGGGGGAGACCCAGTACTTC. It specifies CASSEMGRGETQYF.

The rearrangement joins TRBV4-1 to TRBJ2-7; D not resolved. Trimming removed 1 base at V and 2 bases at J, with 15 bases between. Germline V CDR1 and CDR2: MGHRA, YSYEKL. CDR3 size: 16 residues. CDR3 region: CASSQVPRAPTYEQYF. In DNA form, the CDR3 reads TGCGCCAGCAGCCAAGTCCCCCGGGCACCAACCTACGAGCAGTACTTC.

A remark on this clone: The same CDR3 arises from other DNA sequences in this sample as well. This chain joins TRBV5-1 and TRBJ1-5; unclear D gene. In germline, CDR1 is SGHRS, CDR2 YFSETQ. Deletions cut 2 bases from V and 0 bases from J, with 3 bases between. The CDR3 spans 13 residues. CDR3 DNA: TGCGCCAGCAGCTTAGATAGCAATCAGCCCCAGCATTTT. It translates to CASSLDSNQPQHF. The full variable domain, rest sourced from reference TRBV5-1 and TRBJ1-5, is KAGVTQTPRYLIKTRGQQVTLSCSPISGHRSVSWYQQTPGQGLQFLFEYFSETQRNKGNFPGRFSGRQFSNSRSEMNVSTLELGDSALYLCASSLDSNQPQHFGDGTRLSIL.

J is TRBJ1-3 and V is TRBV5-8, with TRBD1 matching 10 bases. Germline V gives CDR1 SGHTS, CDR2 YDEGEE. This CDR3 has 15 amino acids. V trimming: 3 bases; J trimming: 2 bases; junction bases outside the gene matches: 2. The CDR3 spells CASSSGTGAGNTIYF. The CDR3, as DNA: TGTGCCAGCAGCTCAGGGACAGGGGCTGGAAACACCATATATTTT.

In this sample, this clone turned up once. The rearrangement joins TRBV11-2 to TRBJ2-5, with TRBD2 matching over 14 bases. J was trimmed by 2 bases and V by 7 bases; bases with no gene match: 6. Per the germline V gene, CDR1 is SGHAT and CDR2 is FQNNGV. This CDR3 is 16 amino acids long. CDR3 DNA: TGTGCCAGCACCCGGACTAGCGGGGGGCGGCAAGAGACCCAGTACTTC. It codes for CASTRTSGGRQETQYF.

The chain recombines TRBV28 with TRBJ1-1, with 11 nucleotides matching TRBD1. Germline V lookup: CDR1 MDHEN, CDR2 SYDVKM. Unmatched junction bases numbered 6, after V lost 7 bases and J lost 5 bases. This CDR3 has 14 residues. The CDR3 nucleotides are TGTGCCAGCACCACGGACAGGGGGCAAACTGAAGCTTTCTTT. Protein: CASTTDRGQTEAFF.

This sequence joins TRBV13 and TRBJ2-6; either TRBD1 or TRBD2 may supply D (5 bases each). Germline values: CDR1 PRHDT, CDR2 FYEKMQ (reference sequence). This CDR3 has 20 residues. V lost 0 bases, J lost 0 bases, and 18 bases lay in between. The CDR3 DNA reads as TGTGCCAGCAGCTTAGGCTGGATCAGGGCCCGGGGCTCTGGGGCCAACGTCCTGACTTTC. Amino acid sequence: CASSLGWIRARGSGANVLTF.

Remarks on this clone: This CDR3 is also generated by other DNA sequences in the sample. The V and J genes are TRBV2 and TRBJ2-3; no definite D call. Per germline, CDR1 SNHLY and CDR2 FYNNEI. Trimming left V 1 base short and J 0 bases short, with 5 bases between. This CDR3 has 14 residues. CDR3 protein: CASSEGGSTDTQYF. The DNA of the CDR3 is TGTGCCAGCAGTGAAGGGGGAAGCACAGATACGCAGTATTTT.

The V gene is TRBV18, the J gene TRBJ1-1; unclear D gene. Trimming removed 3 bases at V and 1 base at J, with 9 bases between. Germline assignment: CDR1 KGHSH and CDR2 LQKENI. The CDR3 runs to 14 residues. The CDR3 DNA sequence: TGTGCCAGCTCACCCCAGACGAGGAACACTGAAGCTTTCTTT. Translated: CASSPQTRNTEAFF.

V and J are TRBV4-1 and TRBJ2-6; D is unclear. V was trimmed by 1 base and J by 0 bases, leaving 4 bases between them. CDR3 length: 15 residues. Germline V lookup: CDR1 MGHRA, CDR2 YSYEKL. The CDR3 here is CASSQGYSGANVLTF. In DNA form, the CDR3 reads TGCGCCAGCAGCCAAGGCTACTCTGGGGCCAACGTCCTGACTTTC.

The chain employs TRBV21-1 and TRBJ2-7. TRBV21-1 is assigned pseudogene status. The CDR3 totals 15 residues. The CDR3 sequence: CASSKYGDRSYEQYF. The CDR3 nucleotides are TGTGCCAGCAGCAAATATGGGGACCGGTCCTACGAGCAGTACTTC.

The V and J genes are TRBV7-8 and TRBJ1-5; TRBD1 matches 7 bases. The CDR3 length is 18 residues. Per germline, CDR1 SGHVS and CDR2 FQNEAQ. V was pared by 1 base and J by 2 bases, with 11 bases of the junction left unmatched. The DNA for the CDR3 is TGTGCCAGCAGCTTAGTATCAGGGGGGGACATGGGCAATCAGCCCCAGCATTTT. Its translation is CASSLVSGGDMGNQPQHF.

V is TRBV5-1 and J is TRBJ1-2, with 7 bases fitting TRBD1. There are 14 residues in the CDR3. Looked up from germline, CDR1 is SGHRS and CDR2 is YFSETQ. V lost 6 bases to trimming and J lost 3 bases; unmatched junction nucleotides: 8. CDR3 loop: CASNPTTGYYGYTF. For the CDR3, the DNA is TGCGCCAGCAACCCGACGACAGGGTACTATGGCTACACCTTC.

This sequence joins TRBV7-7 and TRBJ2-3; perhaps D is TRBD1 or TRBD2 (6 bases each). Trimming left V 6 bases short and J 9 bases short, with 19 bases between. Germline-derived CDR1 and CDR2 are SSHAT and FNYEAQ (reference sequence). This CDR3 region has 14 residues. The CDR3 DNA reads TGTGCCAGCAGTCGAGACATACTGGGGGGCACGCAGTATTTT. Amino acids: CASSRDILGGTQYF.

The chain has TRBV11-2 and TRBJ1-4; perhaps TRBD1 as D (6 bases). The germline V gene has CDR1 SGHAT and CDR2 FQNNGV. The V gene lost 2 bases and the J gene lost 3 bases, with 16 bases spanning the gap. This CDR3 is built from 17 residues. CDR3: CASSLIGGSFPNEKLFF. CDR3 nucleotides: TGTGCCAGCAGCTTAATAGGGGGTAGCTTCCCTAATGAAAAACTGTTTTTT.

The rearrangement links TRBV19 to TRBJ2-1, with TRBD2 matching 7 bases. The CDR3 runs 16 residues. The junction had 12 bases not matched to a gene; V was cut back by 9 bases and J by 1 base. Per the germline V gene, CDR1 is LNHDA and CDR2 is SQIVND (reference sequence). The CDR3 is CARADGGRRSYNEQFF. The CDR3, as DNA: TGTGCCAGGGCGGATGGCGGGAGAAGATCCTACAATGAGCAGTTCTTC.

The CDR3 spells CASSLWGQGPGANVLTF. CDR3 bases: TGTGCCAGCAGTTTATGGGGACAGGGCCCTGGGGCCAACGTCCTGACTTTC. The V gene is TRBV28, the J gene TRBJ2-6, with 9 bases matching TRBD1. Trimming took 0 bases from V and 2 from J; bases not matched to a gene: 2. Germline CDR1 MDHEN, CDR2 SYDVKM. CDR3 length equals 17 residues.

Notes on this clone: Other DNA sequences in the same sample also yield this CDR3. V and J are TRBV28 and TRBJ1-5; 7 positions agree with TRBD1. The CDR3 is 14 residues long. With V trimmed by 5 bases and J by 2 bases, 3 bases remained unmatched. Germline V gene lookup returns CDR1 MDHEN and CDR2 SYDVKM. The chain's CDR3 is CASSPGGGNQPQHF. In nucleotides, the CDR3 is TGTGCCAGCAGTCCAGGGGGAGGCAATCAGCCCCAGCATTTT. Together with reference TRBV28 and TRBJ1-5, the CDR3 gives the full variable domain: DVKVTQSSRYLVKRTGEKVFLECVQDMDHENMFWYRQDPGLGLRLIYFSYDVKMKEKGDIPEGYSVSREKKERFSLILESASTNQTSMYLCASSPGGGNQPQHFGDGTRLSIL.